The rows below give T cell receptor beta chains drawn from one sample of a study of blood T cell repertoires in COVID-19. Generated by immunoSEQ multiplex PCR, the TCRdb table keeps only in-frame clones and is missing some. There are approximately 30,000 clones in the sample; about 90% occur only once, and about 1% lies in the top ten. The sample was peripheral blood. The receptor set was obtained from a man in his 70s with active or convalescent COVID-19. Both conserved end residues are trimmed from each CDR3. A D gene is named only where the DNA matches it firmly. Not every row has a clone size; where given, it reads once, few, many or a size class.

clone_size	d_call	j_call	v_call	cdr3_aa
.	.	TRBJ2-6	TRBV5-4	ASSLARGSGANVLT
.	.	TRBJ1-2	TRBV5-1	ASSLDTNYGYT
.	TRBD2	TRBJ2-3	TRBV11-1	ASSRAGGRTDTQY
.	TRBD1	TRBJ1-2	TRBV5-1	ASSFGTVVSGYT
.	.	TRBJ1-6	TRBV27	ASSLSSTRTIQSSYNSPLH
.	TRBD1	TRBJ2-3	TRBV5-1	ASSQKGASTDTQY
.	TRBD1	TRBJ2-3	TRBV9	ASSPRTGDHSTDTQY
.	.	TRBJ2-2	TRBV18	ASSPVAGNTGELF
.	TRBD1	TRBJ1-6	TRBV28	ASSRGTGPNSPLH
.	TRBD1	TRBJ1-1	TRBV28	ASSRTGGSNTEAF
.	.	TRBJ1-5	TRBV12-3/TRBV12-4	ASSLRGQPQH
.	TRBD1	TRBJ1-2	TRBV2	ASSDPTGGAYGYT
.	TRBD2	TRBJ2-1	TRBV2	ASTWGGEQF
.	.	TRBJ2-5	TRBV28	ATSLSGAETQY
.	TRBD2	TRBJ2-6	TRBV4-1	ASSQGGSAGANVLT
.	.	TRBJ1-1	TRBV6-2/TRBV6-3	ASSYGRGRGEAF
few	.	TRBJ1-2	TRBV9	ASSAGGHDYGYT
.	TRBD1	TRBJ1-3	TRBV19	ASSTLDRVSGNTIY
.	.	TRBJ1-1	TRBV6-5	ASSPSRVGTEAF
.	.	TRBJ2-2	TRBV19	ASSIQGNTGELF
.	.	TRBJ1-1	TRBV4-1	ASSRTGQNTEAF
.	.	TRBJ1-1	TRBV5-1	ASSTLGGATEAF
.	TRBD1	TRBJ1-1	TRBV27	ASSYRGFTEAF
.	.	TRBJ1-6	TRBV30	AWETGFDSPLH
.	.	TRBJ2-7	TRBV5-5	ASTYGAYEQY
.	TRBD1	TRBJ1-2	TRBV5-1	ASSLQGVNGYT
.	TRBD1	TRBJ1-2	TRBV28	ASSFGQAWGYT
.	TRBD1	TRBJ2-3	TRBV25-1	ASRTGGTDTQY
.	.	TRBJ2-3	TRBV18	ASSFIGGASTDTQY
.	.	TRBJ1-2	TRBV24-1	ATSDPLGGYGYT
.	.	TRBJ1-4	TRBV29-1	SVDRGFGEKLF
.	TRBD1	TRBJ1-4	TRBV12-3/TRBV12-4	ASRGQGGEKLF
once	.	TRBJ1-1	TRBV12-3/TRBV12-4	ASSSRGTEAF
.	.	TRBJ1-2	TRBV7-2	ASSPPRGVGGYT
once	TRBD1	TRBJ2-6	TRBV5-4	ASSLLLGDRPSGANVLT
.	TRBD1	TRBJ2-3	TRBV7-3	ASSLTGADTQY
.	.	TRBJ2-3	TRBV4-2	ASSQAPTPDGGDTQY
.	TRBD1	TRBJ1-3	TRBV5-1	ASSDRANTIY
.	TRBD2	TRBJ2-1	TRBV5-6	ASSSMHGLAGGLKDPF
.	.	TRBJ1-1	TRBV5-1	ASSPLTGNTEAF
.	.	TRBJ2-4	TRBV7-5	ARSYTGTSGLAKNIQY
.	TRBD2	TRBJ2-3	TRBV6-1	ASRENPGLAGVGDTQY
.	.	TRBJ1-1	TRBV6-5	ASSYSSKGGTEAF
.	.	TRBJ1-5	TRBV5-5	ASSYNPAGRGNNQPQH
.	TRBD1	TRBJ1-1	TRBV28	ASSLIPDRGAF
.	TRBD2	TRBJ2-5	TRBV11-2	ASSLVSSGGIQETQY
.	.	TRBJ1-2	TRBV7-2	ASRRDYGYT
.	.	TRBJ1-2	TRBV9	ASSARGGAYGYT